The 8 T cell receptor beta chains below come from one sample, sequenced in a study of T-cell reconstitution after alpha-beta-depleted transplantation in children. Preparation of the TCRbeta library involved a method that used unique molecular identifiers. TCRdb re-derived calls from the PCR reads in MiXCR, one entry per CDR3 protein. Of roughly 220,000 distinct CDR3 sequences detected, 12% appear once; the ten largest clones hold 2% to 3%. Specimen: PBMCs from the stem cell graft donor, collected from the stem cell graft. Receptor source: a human donor who donated a stem cell graft to a child with acute lymphoblastic leukemia.

This clonotype was observed at least ten times. The CDR3 coding sequence is TGTGCCAGCAGCCCTGAACGGGTGAACACTGAAGCTTTCTTT. Translation: CASSPERVNTEAFF. V and J are TRBV11-2 and TRBJ1-1; D is undetermined. With 5 bases removed from V and 0 bases from J, the gap between germline ends came to 10 bases. This CDR3 spans 14 amino acids. The germline gives CDR1 SGHAT, CDR2 FQNNGV.

This clonotype came up many times. The chain recombines TRBV7-9 with TRBJ1-1; the match to TRBD1 covers 8 bases. The CDR3 is made up of 12 amino acids. Germline-derived CDR1 and CDR2 are SEHNR and FQNEAQ (reference sequence). The ends lost 8 bases at V and 5 bases at J; junction bases unmatched: 4. The CDR3 here is CASADRGTEAFF. CDR3 bases: TGTGCCAGCGCAGACAGGGGTACTGAAGCTTTCTTT.

This clonotype was observed a few times. The chain combines TRBV15 with TRBJ2-2; the D is unclear. In germline, CDR1 is LNHNV, CDR2 YYDKDF (reference sequence). The V and J ends lost 0 bases and 4 bases respectively, with 9 bases between them. The CDR3 totals 15 residues. CDR3 in DNA: TGTGCCACCAGCAGAGATTCTGCGATCACCGGGGAGCTGTTTTTT. Its protein is CATSRDSAITGELFF.

This clonotype was counted ten times or more. The rearrangement uses TRBV7-9 and TRBJ1-6, with a possible D match to TRBD1 (5 bases). Germline V gene sequence: CDR1 SEHNR, CDR2 FQNEAQ (reference sequence). V was clipped by 2 bases and J by 9 bases, with 8 bases between them. The CDR3 loop spans 13 amino acids. The CDR3 nucleotides read TGTGCCAGCAGCTTAAAGGGGAGTTCACCCCTCCACTTT. This codes for CASSLKGSSPLHF.

This clonotype occurred a few times. The chain carries TRBV4-2 and TRBJ2-7; TRBD1 aligns across 9 bases. The CDR3 has 16 residues. J was trimmed by 5 bases and V by 0 bases; bases with no gene match: 8. Per the germline V gene, CDR1 is LGHNA and CDR2 is YNFKEQ. The CDR3 sequence is CASSQDLRDRDNEQYF. The CDR3 coding sequence is TGTGCCAGCAGCCAAGATTTAAGGGACAGGGACAACGAGCAGTACTTC.

The chain joins TRBV11-1 to TRBJ1-1; a weak D match, TRBD1 (6 bases). The CDR3 spans 14 residues. The V and J ends lost 6 bases and 1 base respectively, with 12 bases between them. Germline V CDR1 and CDR2: SGHAT, FQDESV (reference sequence). CDR3 nucleotides: TGTGCCAGCAGTCGAGGACAGCCGAACACTGAAGCTTTCTTT. The encoded protein is CASSRGQPNTEAFF.

This clonotype was recorded at least ten times. The CDR3 DNA follows: TGCGCCAGCAGTCTCACAGGAGACCATAGCAATCAGCCCCAGCATTTT. Translating it yields CASSLTGDHSNQPQHF. The gene calls are TRBV5-1 and TRBJ1-5; the D gene is possibly TRBD1 (5 bases). Trimming removed 5 bases at V and 0 bases at J, with 15 bases between. The CDR3 length is 16 residues. Germline-derived CDR1 and CDR2 are SGHRS and YFSETQ. The full variable domain, its missing parts supplied by reference TRBV5-1 and TRBJ1-5, is KAGVTQTPRYLIKTRGQQVTLSCSPISGHRSVSWYQQTPGQGLQFLFEYFSETQRNKGNFPGRFSGRQFSNSRSEMNVSTLELGDSALYLCASSLTGDHSNQPQHFGDGTRLSIL.

This clonotype came up many times. The V call is TRBV24-1, the J call TRBJ2-5, with D possibly TRBD2 on 5 matching bases. Germline V gene data show CDR1 as KGHDR and CDR2 as SFDVKD. Trimming took off 7 bases at V and 2 bases at J, with 10 bases between the two ends. The CDR3 has 13 residues. The CDR3 coding sequence is TGTGCCACCAGCGGGGTATCTCAAGAGACCCAGTACTTC. Translated: CATSGVSQETQYF.